Below, 9 T cell receptor beta chains from the same sample are listed, as sequenced in a study of CD8 T cells in Susac syndrome. With random hexamers, reverse transcription was performed on 0.5 to 1 ug of RNA. TCRdb reanalysed the immunoSEQ multiplex PCR reads using MiXCR and keeps one entry per CDR3 protein. The repertoire has under 200,000 distinct CDR3 sequences, roughly 90% of them found once; the top ten carry around 0.079%. The sequenced sample was CD4+ T cells from PBMCs. Every receptor here comes from a human donor with Susac syndrome.

The chain has TRBV20-1 and TRBJ2-3; D remains ambiguous. The CDR3 runs 10 residues. Germline CDR1 and CDR2: DFQATT and SNEGSKA (reference sequence). V shed 3 bases and J shed 6 bases, with 4 bases lying between them. This chain's CDR3 is CSASPDTQYF. The CDR3 coding sequence is TGCAGTGCTAGTCCGGATACGCAGTATTTT.

This chain uses TRBV19 with TRBJ1-4, with D hard to call. The germline V gene has CDR1 LNHDA and CDR2 SQIVND (reference sequence). V was pared by 4 bases and J by 6 bases, with 18 bases between. The CDR3 is 16 amino acids. CDR3 amino acids: CASSTRTAGSDEKLFF. CDR3 DNA: TGTGCCAGTAGTACCAGGACGGCAGGATCCGATGAAAAACTGTTTTTT.

The chain employs TRBV11-2 and TRBJ2-1; 10 bases align to TRBD2. The CDR3 covers 17 residues. Per germline, CDR1 SGHAT and CDR2 FQNNGV. Trimming removed 7 bases from V and 6 bases from J; junction bases left unmatched: 15. The DNA of the CDR3 is TGTGCCAGCACCCCGAGCGGGGGGGCCGTATGGAGCAATGAGCAGTTCTTC. Translated: CASTPSGGAVWSNEQFF.

The rearrangement links TRBV6-2 or TRBV6-3 to TRBJ2-4; 11 bases match TRBD2. V dropped 6 bases and J dropped 1; count of bases not matched to a gene: 2. The CDR3 covers 15 residues. The germline V gene encodes CDR1 MNHEY and CDR2 SVGEGT. As DNA, the CDR3 is TGTGCCAGCAGGCCTAGCGGGGGGGCCAAAAACATTCAGTACTTC. Translated, it gives CASRPSGGAKNIQYF.

This chain uses TRBV7-9 with TRBJ2-7; D unclear. CDR3 length equals 12 residues. The V gene lost 2 bases and the J gene lost 7 bases, with 9 bases spanning the gap. Germline CDR1 SEHNR, CDR2 FQNEAQ (reference sequence). The CDR3 DNA follows: TGTGCCAGCAGCTTAAGCTGGGCGGAGCAGTACTTC. It specifies CASSLSWAEQYF.

The chain joins TRBV6-1 to TRBJ2-1, with 9 bases aligning to TRBD1. Germline V gives CDR1 MNHNS, CDR2 SASEGT. The CDR3 consists of 15 residues. Trimming cost V 8 bases and J 3 bases; bases outside gene matches: 8. The DNA of the CDR3 is TGTGCCAGCTCTCGCGACAGGGGGAACTACAATGAGCAGTTCTTC. Translation gives CASSRDRGNYNEQFF.

The V call is TRBV6-2 or TRBV6-3, the J call TRBJ1-3, with a tentative D call TRBD1 (6 bases). Per the germline V gene, CDR1 is MNHEY and CDR2 is SVGEGT. The V gene lost 6 bases and the J gene lost 2 bases, with 17 bases spanning the gap. CDR3 length: 16 residues. The CDR3 nucleotides are TGTGCCAGCAGCCGACTTACAGGGTCTACTGGAAACACCATATATTTT. Its protein is CASSRLTGSTGNTIYF.

The V call is TRBV5-4, the J call TRBJ1-2, with 8 bases matching TRBD1. Germline trimming cut 0 bases from V and 6 bases from J; bases unmatched to any gene: 4. Germline assignment: CDR1 SGHNT and CDR2 YYREEE (reference sequence). CDR3 length: 14 amino acids. Here the CDR3 reads CASSLVAGGDGYTF. The CDR3 DNA is TGTGCCAGCAGCTTGGTGGCAGGGGGCGATGGCTACACCTTC.

The V gene is TRBV11-1, the J gene TRBJ2-7; 9 bases map to TRBD1. Germline V gives CDR1 SGHAT, CDR2 FQDESV (reference sequence). The CDR3 length is 12 residues. J was trimmed by 12 bases and V by 4 bases; bases with no gene match: 7. The CDR3 DNA reads as TGTGCCAGCAGCTCCGGACAGGGGAATCCGTACTTC. Translation: CASSSGQGNPYF.